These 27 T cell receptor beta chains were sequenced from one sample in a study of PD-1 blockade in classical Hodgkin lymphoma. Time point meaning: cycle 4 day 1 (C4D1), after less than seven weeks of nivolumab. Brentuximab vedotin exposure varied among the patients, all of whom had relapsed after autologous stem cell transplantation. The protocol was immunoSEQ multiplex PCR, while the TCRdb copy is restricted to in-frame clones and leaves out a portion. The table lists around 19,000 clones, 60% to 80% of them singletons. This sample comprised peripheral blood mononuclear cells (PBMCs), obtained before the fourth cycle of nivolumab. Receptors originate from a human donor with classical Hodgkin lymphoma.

The CDR3 sequence: CASSQDLAGTYEQYF. CDR3 bases: TGTGCCAGCAGCCAAGATCTGGCAGGTACCTACGAGCAGTACTTC. The chain combines TRBV4-2 with TRBJ2-7; no reliable D call. Germline V gene sequence: CDR1 LGHNA, CDR2 YNFKEQ. CDR3 length: 15 amino acids. The ends were cut back, 0 bases at V and 2 bases at J, with 11 bases in the middle.

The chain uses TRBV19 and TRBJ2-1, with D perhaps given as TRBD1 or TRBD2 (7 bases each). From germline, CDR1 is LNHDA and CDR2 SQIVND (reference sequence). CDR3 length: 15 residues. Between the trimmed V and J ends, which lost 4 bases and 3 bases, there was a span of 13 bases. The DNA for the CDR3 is TGTGCCAGTAGTAATCAGGGGGGGGACTACAATGAGCAGTTCTTC. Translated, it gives CASSNQGGDYNEQFF.

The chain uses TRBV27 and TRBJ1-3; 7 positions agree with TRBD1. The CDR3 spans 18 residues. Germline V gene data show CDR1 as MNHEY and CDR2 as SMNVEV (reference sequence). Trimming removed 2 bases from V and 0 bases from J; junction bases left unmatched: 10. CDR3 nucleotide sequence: TGTGCCAGCAGTTTAAGTGCCAGGGGGGCCGCCTCTGGAAACACCATATATTTT. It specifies CASSLSARGAASGNTIYF.

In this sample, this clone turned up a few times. CDR3 in DNA: TGCAGCGTCCCCTTCGCGGGTTTCACAGATACGCAGTATTTT. It is translated as CSVPFAGFTDTQYF. The V and J genes are TRBV29-1 and TRBJ2-3; maybe TRBD2 (5 bases). The CDR3 sequence is 14 residues long. Germline CDR1 SQVTM, CDR2 ANQGSEA. The ends were cut back, 6 bases at V and 2 bases at J, with 15 bases in the middle.

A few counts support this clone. CDR3 region: CASSSTANTEAFF. The CDR3 nucleotides are TGTGCCAGCAGCTCTACCGCGAACACTGAAGCTTTCTTT. The V and J genes are TRBV5-4 and TRBJ1-1; D unclear. This CDR3 region has 13 residues. V was shortened by 3 bases and J by 1 base, with 7 bases between the two germline ends. Germline CDR1 SGHNT, CDR2 YYREEE (reference sequence).

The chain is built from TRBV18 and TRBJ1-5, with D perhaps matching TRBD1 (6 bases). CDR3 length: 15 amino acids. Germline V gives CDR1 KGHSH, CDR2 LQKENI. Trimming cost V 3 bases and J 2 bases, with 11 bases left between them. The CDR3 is CASSPGGPGNQPQHF. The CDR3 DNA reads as TGTGCCAGCTCACCCGGGGGGCCAGGCAATCAGCCCCAGCATTTT.

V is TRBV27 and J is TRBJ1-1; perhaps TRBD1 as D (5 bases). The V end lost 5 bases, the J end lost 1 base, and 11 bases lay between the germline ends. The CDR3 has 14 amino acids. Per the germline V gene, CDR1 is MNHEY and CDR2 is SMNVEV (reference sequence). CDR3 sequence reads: CASSAQGSNTEAFF. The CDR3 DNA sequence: TGTGCCAGCAGTGCCCAGGGCTCGAACACTGAAGCTTTCTTT.

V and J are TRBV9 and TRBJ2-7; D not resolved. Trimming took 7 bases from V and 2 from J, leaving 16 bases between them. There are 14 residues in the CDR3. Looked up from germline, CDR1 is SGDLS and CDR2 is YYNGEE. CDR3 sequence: CASGGGPLTYEQYF. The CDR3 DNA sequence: TGTGCCAGCGGCGGTGGTCCTCTTACCTACGAGCAGTACTTC.

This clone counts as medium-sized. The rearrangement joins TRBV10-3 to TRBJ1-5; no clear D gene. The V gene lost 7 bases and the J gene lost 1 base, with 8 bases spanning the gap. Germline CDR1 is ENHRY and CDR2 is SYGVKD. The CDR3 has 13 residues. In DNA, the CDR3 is TGTGCCATCAACCCGGACAGCAATCAGCCCCAGCATTTT. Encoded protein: CAINPDSNQPQHF.

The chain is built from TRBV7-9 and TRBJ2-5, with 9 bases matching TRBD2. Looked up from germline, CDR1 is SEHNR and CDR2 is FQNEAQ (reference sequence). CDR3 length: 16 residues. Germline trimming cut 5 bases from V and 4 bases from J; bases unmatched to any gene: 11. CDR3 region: CASSPAAGGSGETQYF. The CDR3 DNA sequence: TGTGCCAGCAGCCCAGCGGCGGGAGGGTCGGGAGAGACCCAGTACTTC.

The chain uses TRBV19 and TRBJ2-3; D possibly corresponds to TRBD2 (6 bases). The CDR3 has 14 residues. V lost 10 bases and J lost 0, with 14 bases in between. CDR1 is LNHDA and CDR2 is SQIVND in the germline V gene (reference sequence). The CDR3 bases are TGTGCCACTCGATCGGGGGTGAGCACAGATACGCAGTATTTT. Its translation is CATRSGVSTDTQYF.

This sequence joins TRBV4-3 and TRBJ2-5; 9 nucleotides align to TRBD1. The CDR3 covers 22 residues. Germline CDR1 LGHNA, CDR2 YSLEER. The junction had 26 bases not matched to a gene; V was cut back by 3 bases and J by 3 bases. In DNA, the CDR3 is TGCGCCAGCAGCCAGAGGGGGTTGTTGGGACAGGGATTTTCTAGTTTAAAAGAGACCCAGTACTTC. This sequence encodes CASSQRGLLGQGFSSLKETQYF.

The CDR3 coding sequence is TGTGCCAGCAGCAAAACAGGGGGAAACACTGAAGCTTTCTTT. Its translation: CASSKTGGNTEAFF. J is TRBJ1-1 and V is TRBV5-4; 8 bases are a match to TRBD1. CDR3 length equals 14 residues. Per germline, CDR1 SGHNT and CDR2 YYREEE (reference sequence). Trimming cost V 4 bases and J 2 bases; bases outside gene matches: 4. Variable domain in full (rest from reference TRBV5-4 and TRBJ1-1): ETGVTQSPTHLIKTRGQQVTLRCSSQSGHNTVSWYQQALGQGPQFIFQYYREEENGRGNFPPRFSGLQFPNYSSELNVNALELDDSALYLCASSKTGGNTEAFFGQGTRLTVV.

CDR3 DNA: TGTGCCAGCAGCCAAGTAAGGTGGAGTGCCTCGCTCACAGATACGCAGTATTTT. Residues: CASSQVRWSASLTDTQYF. The chain couples TRBV14 to TRBJ2-3; D is unclear. Trimming took 1 base from V and 2 from J, leaving 19 bases between them. In germline, CDR1 is SGHDN, CDR2 FVKESK. CDR3 length: 18 amino acids.

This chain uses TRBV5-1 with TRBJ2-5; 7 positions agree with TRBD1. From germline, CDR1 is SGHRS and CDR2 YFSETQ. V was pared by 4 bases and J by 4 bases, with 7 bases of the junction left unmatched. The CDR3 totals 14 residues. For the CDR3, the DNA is TGCGCCAGCAGCAGGAACGCAGGGGGAGAGACCCAGTACTTC. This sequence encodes CASSRNAGGETQYF.

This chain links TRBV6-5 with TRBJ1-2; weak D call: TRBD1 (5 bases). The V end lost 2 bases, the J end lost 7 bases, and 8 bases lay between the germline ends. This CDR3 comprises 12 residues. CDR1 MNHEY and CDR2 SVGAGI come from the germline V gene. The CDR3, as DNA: TGTGCCAGCAGTTACAGGGGTGGTGGCTACACCTTC. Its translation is CASSYRGGGYTF.

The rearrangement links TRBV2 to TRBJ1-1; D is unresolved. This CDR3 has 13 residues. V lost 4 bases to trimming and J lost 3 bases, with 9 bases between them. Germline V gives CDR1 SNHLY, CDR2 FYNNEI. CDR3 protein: CASSVRSYTEAFF. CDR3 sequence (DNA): TGTGCCAGCAGTGTGAGGAGCTACACTGAAGCTTTCTTT.

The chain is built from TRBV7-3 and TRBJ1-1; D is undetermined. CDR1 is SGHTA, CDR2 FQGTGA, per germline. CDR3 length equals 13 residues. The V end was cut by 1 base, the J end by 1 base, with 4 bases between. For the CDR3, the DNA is TGTGCCAGCAGCTTAATGGAGAACACTGAAGCTTTCTTT. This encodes CASSLMENTEAFF.

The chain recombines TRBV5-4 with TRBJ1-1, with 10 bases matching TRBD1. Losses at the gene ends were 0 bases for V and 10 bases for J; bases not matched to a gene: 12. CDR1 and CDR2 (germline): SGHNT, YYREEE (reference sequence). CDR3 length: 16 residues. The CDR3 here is CASSLGQGAIYRRAFF. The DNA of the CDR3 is TGTGCCAGCAGCTTGGGACAGGGGGCGATATACCGCCGAGCTTTCTTT.

CDR3 region: CASSQESGGANTGELFF. CDR3 in DNA: TGTGCCAGCAGCCAAGAGAGCGGGGGGGCGAACACCGGGGAGCTGTTTTTT. V usage is TRBV4-2 and J usage is TRBJ2-2, with TRBD2 matching 10 bases. CDR1 and CDR2 from the germline V gene are LGHNA and YNFKEQ. The CDR3 has 17 amino acids. J was trimmed by 0 bases and V by 0 bases; bases with no gene match: 1.

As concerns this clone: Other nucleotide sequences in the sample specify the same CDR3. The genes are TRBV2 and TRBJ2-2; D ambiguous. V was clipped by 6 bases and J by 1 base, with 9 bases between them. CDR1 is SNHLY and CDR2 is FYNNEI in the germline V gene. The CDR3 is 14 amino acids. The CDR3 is CASSEIRNTGELFF. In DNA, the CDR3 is TGTGCCAGCAGCGAAATCCGGAACACCGGGGAGCTGTTTTTT.

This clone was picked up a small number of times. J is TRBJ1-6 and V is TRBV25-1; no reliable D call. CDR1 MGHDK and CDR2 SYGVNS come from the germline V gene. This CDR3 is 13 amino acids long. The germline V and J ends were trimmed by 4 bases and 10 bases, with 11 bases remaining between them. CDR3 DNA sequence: TGTGCCAGCAGTGGGGAACACGGATCACCCCTCCACTTT. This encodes CASSGEHGSPLHF.

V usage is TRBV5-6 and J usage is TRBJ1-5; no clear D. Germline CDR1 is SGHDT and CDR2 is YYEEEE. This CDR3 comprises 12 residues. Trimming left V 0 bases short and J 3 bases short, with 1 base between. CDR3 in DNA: TGTGCCAGCAGCTTGGCCAATCAGCCCCAGCATTTT. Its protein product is CASSLANQPQHF.

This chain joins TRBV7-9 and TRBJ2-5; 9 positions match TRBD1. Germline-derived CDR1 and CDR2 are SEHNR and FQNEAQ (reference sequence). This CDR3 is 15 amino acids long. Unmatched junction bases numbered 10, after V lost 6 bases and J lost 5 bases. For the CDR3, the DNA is TGTGCCAGCAGACCGGGACAGGGTGGATGGGAGACCCAGTACTTC. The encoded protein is CASRPGQGGWETQYF. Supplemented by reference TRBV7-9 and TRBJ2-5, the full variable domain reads DTGVSQNPRHKITKRGQNVTFRCDPISEHNRLYWYRQTLGQGPEFLTYFQNEAQLEKSRLLSDRFSAERPKGSFSTLEIQRTEQGDSAMYLCASRPGQGGWETQYFGPGTRLLVL.

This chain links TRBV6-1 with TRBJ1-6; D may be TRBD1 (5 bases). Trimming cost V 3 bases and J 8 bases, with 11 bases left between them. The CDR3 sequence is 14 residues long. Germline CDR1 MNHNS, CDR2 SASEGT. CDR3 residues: CASSDRGGDSPLHF. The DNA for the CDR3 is TGTGCCAGCAGTGATAGGGGTGGAGATTCACCCCTCCACTTT.

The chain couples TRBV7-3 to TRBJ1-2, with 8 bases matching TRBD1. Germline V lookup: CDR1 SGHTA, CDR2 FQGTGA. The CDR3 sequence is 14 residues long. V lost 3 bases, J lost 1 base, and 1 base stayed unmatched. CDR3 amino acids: CASSFGQGNYGYTF. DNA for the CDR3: TGTGCCAGCAGCTTCGGACAGGGTAACTATGGCTACACCTTC.

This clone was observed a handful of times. The CDR3 nucleotides read TGTGCCAGCACCCCGAATCGCGGGAACACTGAAGCTTTCTTT. Translated, it gives CASTPNRGNTEAFF. The rearrangement links TRBV6-1 to TRBJ1-1; the D is unclear. The CDR3 sequence is 14 residues long. V lost 7 bases to trimming and J lost 1 base, with 13 bases between them. The germline V gene has CDR1 MNHNS and CDR2 SASEGT.